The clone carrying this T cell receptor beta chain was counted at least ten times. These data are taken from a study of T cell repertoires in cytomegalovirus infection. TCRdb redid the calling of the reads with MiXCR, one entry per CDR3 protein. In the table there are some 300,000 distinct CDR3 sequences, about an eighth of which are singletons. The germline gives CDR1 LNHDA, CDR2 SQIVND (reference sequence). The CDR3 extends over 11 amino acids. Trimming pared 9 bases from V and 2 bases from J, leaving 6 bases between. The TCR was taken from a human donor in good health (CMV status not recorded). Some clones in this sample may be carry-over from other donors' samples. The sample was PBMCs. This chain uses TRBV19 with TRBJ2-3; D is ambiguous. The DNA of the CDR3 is TGTGCCAGCCGGGTCACAGATACGCAGTATTTT. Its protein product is CASRVTDTQYF.